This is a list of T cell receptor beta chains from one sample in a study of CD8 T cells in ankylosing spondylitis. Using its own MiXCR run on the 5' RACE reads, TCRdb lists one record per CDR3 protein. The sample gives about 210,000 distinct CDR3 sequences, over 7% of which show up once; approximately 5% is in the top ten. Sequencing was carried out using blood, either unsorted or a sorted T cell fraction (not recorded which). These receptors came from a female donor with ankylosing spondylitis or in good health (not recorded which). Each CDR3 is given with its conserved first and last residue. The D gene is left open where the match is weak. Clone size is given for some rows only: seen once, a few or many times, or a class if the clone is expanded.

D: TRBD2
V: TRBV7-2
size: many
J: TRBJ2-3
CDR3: CASRKTGTKPDTQYF
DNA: TGTGCCAGCAGAAAGACCGGGACTAAACCAGATACGCAGTATTTT

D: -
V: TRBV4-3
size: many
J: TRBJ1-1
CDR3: CASSSRSYTEAFF
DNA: TGCGCCAGCAGCTCGCGGTCGTACACTGAAGCTTTCTTT

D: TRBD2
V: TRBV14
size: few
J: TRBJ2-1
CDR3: CASSQRLAGSLEFF
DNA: TGTGCCAGCAGCCAACGACTAGCGGGGAGTTTGGAGTTCTTC

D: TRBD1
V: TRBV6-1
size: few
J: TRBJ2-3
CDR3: CASARGTALTDTQYF
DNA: TGTGCCAGCGCGAGGGGGACAGCCTTAACGGATACGCAGTATTTT

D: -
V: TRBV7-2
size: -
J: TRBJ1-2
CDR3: CASSCGGSYGYTF
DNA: TGTGCCAGCAGCTGCGGGGGGAGCTATGGCTACACCTTC

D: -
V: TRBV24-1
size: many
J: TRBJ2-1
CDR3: CATSDSASSYNEQFF
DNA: TGTGCCACCAGTGATTCCGCAAGCTCCTACAATGAGCAGTTCTTC

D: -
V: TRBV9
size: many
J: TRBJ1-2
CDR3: CASSVGAGTNNYGYTF
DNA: TGTGCCAGCAGCGTAGGAGCCGGGACAAATAACTATGGCTACACCTTC

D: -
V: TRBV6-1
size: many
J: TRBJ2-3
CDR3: CASHRQGTDTQYF
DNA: TGTGCCAGCCACCGACAAGGCACAGATACGCAGTATTTT

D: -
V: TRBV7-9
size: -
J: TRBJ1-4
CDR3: CASSANAGANEKLFF
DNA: TGTGCCAGCAGCGCAAACGCCGGGGCTAATGAAAAACTGTTTTTT

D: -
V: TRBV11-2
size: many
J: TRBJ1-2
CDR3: CASSFYGGYTF
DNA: TGTGCCAGCAGCTTTTACGGGGGCTACACCTTC

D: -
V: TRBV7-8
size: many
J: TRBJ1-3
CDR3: CASSLLAASGNTIYF
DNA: TGTGCCAGCAGCCTCCTGGCTGCTTCTGGAAACACCATATATTTT

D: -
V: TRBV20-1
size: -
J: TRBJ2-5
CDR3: CSAMGQETQYF
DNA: TGCAGTGCCATGGGTCAAGAGACCCAGTACTTC

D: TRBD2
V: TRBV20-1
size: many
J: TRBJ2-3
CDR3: CSAINRLAGGTDTQYF
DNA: TGCAGTGCTATCAACAGACTAGCGGGAGGCACAGATACGCAGTATTTT

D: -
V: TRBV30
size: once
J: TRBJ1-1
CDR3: CAWSREEMNTEAFF
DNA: TGTGCCTGGAGTCGAGAAGAAATGAACACTGAAGCTTTCTTT

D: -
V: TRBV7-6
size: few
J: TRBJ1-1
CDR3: CASSPQRGDTEAFF
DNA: TGTGCCAGCAGCCCACAACGGGGGGACACTGAAGCTTTCTTT

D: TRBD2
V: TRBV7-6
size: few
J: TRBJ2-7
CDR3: CASSLTPSGGEQYF
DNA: TGTGCCAGCAGCTTAACCCCATCGGGGGGGGAGCAGTACTTC